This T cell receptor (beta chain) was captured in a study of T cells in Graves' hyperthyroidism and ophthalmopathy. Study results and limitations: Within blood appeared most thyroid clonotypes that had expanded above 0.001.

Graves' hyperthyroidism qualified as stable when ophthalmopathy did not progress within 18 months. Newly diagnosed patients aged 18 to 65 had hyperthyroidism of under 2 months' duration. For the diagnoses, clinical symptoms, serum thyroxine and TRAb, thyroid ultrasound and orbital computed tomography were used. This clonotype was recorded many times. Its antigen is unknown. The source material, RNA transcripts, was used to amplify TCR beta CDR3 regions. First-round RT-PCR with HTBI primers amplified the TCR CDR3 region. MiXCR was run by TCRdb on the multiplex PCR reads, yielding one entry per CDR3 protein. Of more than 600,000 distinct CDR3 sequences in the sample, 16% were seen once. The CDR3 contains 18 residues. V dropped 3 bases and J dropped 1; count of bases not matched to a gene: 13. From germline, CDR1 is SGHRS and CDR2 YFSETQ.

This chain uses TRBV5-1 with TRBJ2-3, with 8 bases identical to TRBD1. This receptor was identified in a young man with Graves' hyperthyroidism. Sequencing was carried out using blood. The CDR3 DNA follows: TGCGCCAGCAGCTGGTTTGGGGGCGGGACAGGAGGCACAGATACGCAGTATTTT. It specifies CASSWFGGGTGGTDTQYF.